This T cell receptor (beta chain) derives from a study of beta chain features in type 1 diabetes. The study, taken as a whole, reports: Type 1 diabetes patients showed a moderate but significant shortening of TCRB CDR3s in all four CD4+ subsets.

The sample holds a few counts of this clone. The antigen remains undetermined. The entirety of the isolated RNA underwent reverse transcription, so expressed TCRB transcripts were sequenced. Profiling relied on immunoSEQ multiplex PCR, and the TCRdb table lists in-frame clones only, not all of them. The table shows some 280,000 clones, with roughly an eighth occurring only once. Per the germline V gene, CDR1 is SGHRS and CDR2 is YFSETQ. The CDR3 runs 13 residues. The V end lost 2 bases, the J end lost 5 bases, and 10 bases lay between the germline ends. Specimen: naive CD4+ T cells from blood. The origin of this receptor is a man aged 30-40 years with type 1 diabetes. This chain joins TRBV5-1 and TRBJ2-5, with unresolved D. CDR3 loop: CASSFPPMETQYF. The CDR3, as DNA: TGCGCCAGCAGCTTCCCCCCTATGGAGACCCAGTACTTC.